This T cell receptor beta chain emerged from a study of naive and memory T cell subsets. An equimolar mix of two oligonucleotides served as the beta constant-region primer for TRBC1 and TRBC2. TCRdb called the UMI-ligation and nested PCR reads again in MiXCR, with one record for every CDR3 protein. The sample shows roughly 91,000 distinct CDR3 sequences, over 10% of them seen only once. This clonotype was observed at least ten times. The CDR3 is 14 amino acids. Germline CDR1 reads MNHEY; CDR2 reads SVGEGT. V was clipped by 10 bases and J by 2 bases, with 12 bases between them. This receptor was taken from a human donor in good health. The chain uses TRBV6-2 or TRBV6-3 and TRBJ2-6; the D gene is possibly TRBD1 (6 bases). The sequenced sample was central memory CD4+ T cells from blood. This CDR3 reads CAIRGTAGANVLTF. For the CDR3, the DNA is TGTGCCATCAGGGGTACAGCTGGGGCCAACGTCCTGACTTTC.